This entry lists 28 T cell receptor beta chains sequenced from one sample in a study of CD8+ T cells in alopecia areata listed by TCRdb under 2018. In light of the paper, this sample's time point label describes: around 4 weeks on oral tofacitinib. What this sample's treatment or condition label stands for: oral pan-JAK inhibitor, 5-10 mg twice daily. Library preparation employed the immunoSEQ multiplex PCR assay. For TCR sequencing, RNA was extracted from every sample and reverse transcribed into cDNA to serve as template. TCRdb's version of the immuneACCESS table is confined to in-frame rearrangements and falls short of the full clone set. An unresolved V gene accounts for under half of the shortfall where checked; the remainder is of unknown origin. For this sample there are under 250,000 clones; more than 45% appear just once. 1.6% of the sample comes from the top ten. Sequenced material: CD4+ T cells sorted from blood, taken at week 4, from a patient treated with tofacitinib. Receptor source: a human donor with alopecia areata.

This clone was seen only a few times. This chain uses TRBV29-1 with TRBJ2-7; D is uncertain. V shed 1 base and J shed 4 bases, with 5 bases lying between them. The CDR3 has 11 amino acids. Germline V gene sequence: CDR1 SQVTM, CDR2 ANQGSEA. The DNA of the CDR3 is TGCAGCGTTGAAGCGGCTTACGAGCAGTACTTC. This translates into CSVEAAYEQYF.

This clone showed up just a few times. The chain employs TRBV29-1 and TRBJ2-1; D is undetermined. Germline V gives CDR1 SQVTM, CDR2 ANQGSEA. The CDR3 runs to 15 residues. V lost 7 bases, J lost 7 bases, and 23 bases lay in between. Here the CDR3 reads CSAGQEFFEKNEQFF. The CDR3 region has the DNA TGCAGCGCCGGTCAGGAGTTTTTCGAGAAGAATGAGCAGTTCTTC.

The V and J genes are TRBV7-2 and TRBJ1-2; TRBD1 matches 11 bases. The trim removed 5 bases at V and 4 bases at J, leaving 3 bases unmatched. Germline V CDR1 and CDR2: SGHTA, FQGNSA. This CDR3 has 14 residues. The DNA of the CDR3 is TGTGCCAGCAGCCATGGGACAGGGGGCTATGGCTACACCTTC. Its translation is CASSHGTGGYGYTF.

The V call is TRBV30, the J call TRBJ1-2; D may be TRBD1 (5 bases). Trimming pared 5 bases from V and 3 bases from J, leaving 7 bases between. CDR3 size: 11 residues. CDR1 and CDR2 from the germline V gene are GTSNPN and SVGIG (reference sequence). CDR3: CAWARDYGYTF. CDR3 DNA: TGTGCCTGGGCCAGGGACTATGGCTACACCTTC.

The V call is TRBV11-2, the J call TRBJ2-4, with D perhaps TRBD1 or TRBD2 (5 bases each). V lost 5 bases and J lost 0, with 11 bases in between. The CDR3 consists of 15 residues. The germline CDR1 and CDR2 sequences are SGHAT and FQNNGV. The CDR3 nucleotides are TGTGCCAGCAGCACAACAGGACTAGCCAAAAACATTCAGTACTTC. Protein product: CASSTTGLAKNIQYF.

This rearrangement joins TRBV29-1 to TRBJ2-5; no clear D. This CDR3 has 13 amino acids. CDR1 is SQVTM and CDR2 is ANQGSEA in the germline V gene. Trimming shortened V by 5 bases and J by 1 base, and 11 bases separated the two germline ends. The CDR3 DNA reads TGCAGCGTTATCCCTAACCCCCAAGAGACCCAGTACTTC. Protein product: CSVIPNPQETQYF.

The chain joins TRBV4-3 to TRBJ1-2; no clear D gene. In germline, CDR1 is LGHNA, CDR2 YSLEER. This CDR3 contains 14 residues. V lost 4 bases and J 2 bases, leaving 11 bases between the germline ends. The chain's CDR3 is CASSPGPQNYGYTF. DNA for the CDR3: TGCGCCAGCAGCCCGGGCCCTCAGAACTATGGCTACACCTTC.

This clone has just a few counts. V and J are TRBV7-9 and TRBJ1-6; D may be TRBD1 (6 bases). Per germline, CDR1 SEHNR and CDR2 FQNEAQ (reference sequence). Trimming left V 1 base short and J 7 bases short, with 8 bases between. The CDR3 totals 14 residues. In DNA form, the CDR3 reads TGTGCCAGCAGCTTAGGGACAGAGAATTCACCCCTCCACTTT. It specifies CASSLGTENSPLHF.

The J gene is TRBJ1-1, the V gene TRBV29-1, with a tentative D call TRBD1 (5 bases). Germline CDR1 and CDR2: SQVTM and ANQGSEA. The CDR3 has 15 residues. Deletions cut 2 bases from V and 0 bases from J, with 13 bases between. The CDR3 bases are TGCAGCGTTGAACAGGGAACAACTTTGAACACTGAAGCTTTCTTT. This translates into CSVEQGTTLNTEAFF.

The chain links TRBV9 to TRBJ1-1; D not resolved. CDR3 length equals 18 residues. Germline CDR1 and CDR2: SGDLS and YYNGEE. The V and J ends lost 0 bases and 0 bases respectively, with 18 bases between them. The CDR3 region is CASSVDDIWAGLNTEAFF. The CDR3 DNA follows: TGTGCCAGCAGCGTAGACGATATTTGGGCAGGTTTGAACACTGAAGCTTTCTTT.

In its sample, this clone was seen a few times. This chain joins TRBV11-1 and TRBJ1-4; D is unclear. The CDR3 has 12 residues. Germline V gene sequence: CDR1 SGHAT, CDR2 FQDESV (reference sequence). V was clipped by 3 bases and J by 8 bases, with 7 bases between them. The CDR3 loop reads CASSFGEEKLFF. The CDR3 bases are TGTGCCAGCAGCTTTGGAGAGGAAAAACTGTTTTTT.

This clone showed up just a few times. The DNA of the CDR3 is TGCGCCAGCAGCCAAGGCCAGGATGGCTACACCTTC. Amino acids: CASSQGQDGYTF. The chain combines TRBV4-3 with TRBJ1-2; D is unclear. CDR3 length: 12 residues. V was trimmed by 1 base and J by 6 bases, leaving 6 bases between them. Germline-derived CDR1 and CDR2 are LGHNA and YSLEER.

The chain employs TRBV4-3 and TRBJ2-6; TRBD1 aligns across 7 bases. The CDR3 is 15 amino acids. In germline, CDR1 is LGHNA, CDR2 YSLEER. With 4 bases clipped from V and 0 bases from J, the junction kept 0 bases outside the gene matches. CDR3 region: CASSPGGSGANVLTF. As DNA, the CDR3 is TGCGCCAGCAGCCCAGGGGGCTCTGGGGCCAACGTCCTGACTTTC.

This clone was recorded a few times. The genes are TRBV23-1 and TRBJ2-7; D perhaps matches TRBD2 (6 bases). TRBV23-1 is an open reading frame whose function is uncertain. V gave up 3 bases and J gave up 2 bases, with 14 bases separating them. This CDR3 has 15 residues. In nucleotides, the CDR3 is TGCGCCAGCAGTCACCACCCAGGGACTCCCTACGAGCAGTACTTC. As protein: CASSHHPGTPYEQYF.

This chain connects TRBV6-7 to TRBJ2-7; D remains ambiguous. TRBV6-7 is placed among ORFs of uncertain function. This CDR3 has 13 residues. Trimming removed 1 base from V and 6 bases from J, with 10 bases in between. The CDR3 here is CASSYCHFGEQYF. CDR3 DNA: TGTGCCAGCAGTTACTGCCATTTCGGCGAGCAGTACTTC.

The chain is built from TRBV2 and TRBJ2-7, with no clear D. CDR1 and CDR2 (germline): SNHLY, FYNNEI. V gave up 0 bases and J gave up 2 bases, with 17 bases separating them. CDR3 size: 17 residues. The CDR3 coding sequence is TGTGCCAGCAGTGAAGCGACGACCGTGAAATTTGCCTACGAGCAGTACTTC. Amino acid sequence: CASSEATTVKFAYEQYF.

This sequence joins TRBV11-2 and TRBJ1-6; D gene uncertain. Trimming cost V 1 base and J 11 bases, with 15 bases left between them. Germline V gene data show CDR1 as SGHAT and CDR2 as FQNNGV. This CDR3 region has 15 residues. The CDR3 nucleotides are TGTGCCAGCAGCTTAGTCCCCTCGGCCACGGCACCCCTCCACTTT. It codes for CASSLVPSATAPLHF. Filled out from reference TRBV11-2 and TRBJ1-6, the complete variable domain reads EAGVAQSPRYKIIEKRQSVAFWCNPISGHATLYWYQQILGQGPKLLIQFQNNGVVDDSQLPKDRFSAERLKGVDSTLKIQPAKLEDSAVYLCASSLVPSATAPLHFGNGTRLTVT.

This clone was recorded at least ten times. This sample also contains other DNA sequences that code for the same CDR3. The chain is built from TRBV20-1 and TRBJ1-4, with no clear D. Germline V gene sequence: CDR1 DFQATT, CDR2 SNEGSKA (reference sequence). The ends were cut back, 1 base at V and 8 bases at J, with 5 bases in the middle. CDR3 length: 11 amino acids. Written as DNA, the CDR3 is TGCAGTGCTAGAGGCCAGGAAAAACTGTTTTTT. Translation: CSARGQEKLFF.

V and J are TRBV6-5 and TRBJ1-2; D not certain. V shed 5 bases and J shed 9 bases, with 10 bases lying between them. CDR1 and CDR2 (germline): MNHEY, SVGAGI. This CDR3 comprises 11 residues. The CDR3 region is CASSEVGSYTF. As DNA, the CDR3 is TGTGCCAGCAGTGAAGTGGGGAGCTACACCTTC.

This clone was observed a single time. V is TRBV29-1 and J is TRBJ2-5, with unresolved D. This CDR3 has 14 amino acids. CDR1 SQVTM and CDR2 ANQGSEA come from the germline V gene. The V end lost 1 base, the J end lost 2 bases, and 11 bases lay between the germline ends. As DNA, the CDR3 is TGCAGCGTTGAAGGGACCGAAGAACAAGAGACCCAGTACTTC. It specifies CSVEGTEEQETQYF.

The chain employs TRBV30 and TRBJ2-2; no firm D call. This CDR3 contains 14 residues. Germline CDR1 GTSNPN, CDR2 SVGIG (reference sequence). Trimming shortened V by 0 bases and J by 4 bases, and 9 bases separated the two germline ends. The CDR3 loop is CAWSVYSPTGELFF. Written as DNA, the CDR3 is TGTGCCTGGAGTGTTTATAGTCCCACCGGGGAGCTGTTTTTT. The full variable domain, rest sourced from reference TRBV30 and TRBJ2-2, is SQTIHQWPATLVQPVGSPLSLECTVEGTSNPNLYWYRQAAGRGLQLLFYSVGIGQISSEVPQNLSASRPQDRQFILSSKKLLLSDSGFYLCAWSVYSPTGELFFGEGSRLTVL.

The J gene is TRBJ2-3, the V gene TRBV30; 8 bases line up with TRBD2. Germline V CDR1 and CDR2: GTSNPN, SVGIG (reference sequence). The CDR3 consists of 14 residues. CDR3 amino acids: CAAAVGLGSDTQYF. DNA for the CDR3: TGTGCTGCGGCGGTGGGACTAGGCTCCGATACGCAGTATTTT.

This chain uses TRBV5-1 with TRBJ2-2; D gene uncertain. Trimming pared 1 base from V and 2 bases from J, leaving 9 bases between. This CDR3 spans 15 amino acids. Looked up from germline, CDR1 is SGHRS and CDR2 is YFSETQ. The CDR3, as DNA: TGCGCCAGCAGCTTGCGCGCTTCTAACACCGGGGAGCTGTTTTTT. Amino acid sequence: CASSLRASNTGELFF.

J is TRBJ2-3 and V is TRBV2; weak D call: TRBD1 (6 bases). The CDR3 spans 14 residues. CDR1 SNHLY and CDR2 FYNNEI come from the germline V gene. With 3 bases removed from V and 3 bases from J, the gap between germline ends came to 10 bases. For the CDR3, the DNA is TGTGCCAGCAGTGATCAGGGGCGGACAGATACGCAGTATTTT. Residues: CASSDQGRTDTQYF.

The chain uses TRBV2 and TRBJ2-1; tentative D call: TRBD1 (6 bases). The V end was cut by 3 bases, the J end by 1 base, with 10 bases between. In germline, CDR1 is SNHLY, CDR2 FYNNEI. The CDR3 length is 15 residues. CDR3 in amino acids: CASSDQRGSYNEQFF. DNA of the CDR3: TGTGCCAGCAGTGATCAGAGGGGGTCCTACAATGAGCAGTTCTTC.

This clone has more than one count but fewer than ten. The chain recombines TRBV5-1 with TRBJ1-3, with D unresolved. This CDR3 is 14 amino acids long. V was clipped by 4 bases and J by 2 bases, with 10 bases between them. The germline CDR1 and CDR2 sequences are SGHRS and YFSETQ. The CDR3 is CASSPGRAGNTIYF. The CDR3 DNA reads TGCGCCAGCAGCCCCGGGAGGGCTGGAAACACCATATATTTT. The full variable domain, in which reference TRBV5-1 and TRBJ1-3 provide the parts outside the CDR3, is KAGVTQTPRYLIKTRGQQVTLSCSPISGHRSVSWYQQTPGQGLQFLFEYFSETQRNKGNFPGRFSGRQFSNSRSEMNVSTLELGDSALYLCASSPGRAGNTIYFGEGSWLTVV.

V and J are TRBV15 and TRBJ2-7; TRBD1 agrees at 8 bases. The trim removed 1 base at V and 3 bases at J, leaving 11 bases unmatched. The CDR3 has 17 amino acids. Germline-derived CDR1 and CDR2 are LNHNV and YYDKDF (reference sequence). The CDR3 DNA reads TGTGCCACCAGCAGAGTCTACAAGGGACAGGATAACTACGAGCAGTACTTC. Translation gives CATSRVYKGQDNYEQYF. The variable domain in full, completed from reference TRBV15 and TRBJ2-7, reads DAMVIQNPRYQVTQFGKPVTLSCSQTLNHNVMYWYQQKSSQAPKLLFHYYDKDFNNEADTPDNFQSRRPNTSFCFLDIRSPGLGDTAMYLCATSRVYKGQDNYEQYFGPGTRLTVT.

The genes are TRBV27 and TRBJ1-6, with TRBD1 matching over 8 bases. With 2 bases clipped from V and 6 bases from J, the junction kept 3 bases outside the gene matches. The CDR3 runs to 15 residues. Germline V gene data show CDR1 as MNHEY and CDR2 as SMNVEV (reference sequence). CDR3 loop: CASSLGGQVNSPLHF. As DNA, the CDR3 is TGTGCCAGCAGTTTAGGGGGACAGGTTAATTCACCCCTCCACTTT.